This T cell receptor (beta chain) comes out of a study of a mutant IDH1 vaccine in newly diagnosed glioma. About the research overall: At weeks 1, 3, 5, 7, 11, 15, 19 and 23, patients received a vaccination, eight in all. Vaccination was launched 4-6 weeks after radiotherapy alone, or with temozolomide cycles. Study conclusions and caveats: Pseudoprogression looked unconnected to shifts in top peripheral T cell clonotypes.

Time point given: week 5, during vaccination. What each vaccine dose contained was 300 ug of mutant IDH1 20-mer peptide, accompanied by topical imiquimod. Trimming pared 5 bases from V and 4 bases from J, leaving 12 bases between. The CDR3 is 14 residues long. Germline V gene data show CDR1 as SGHRS and CDR2 as YFSETQ. The method was immunoSEQ multiplex PCR; TCRdb's version includes in-frame clones alone and lacks a portion of them. This table holds 75,000 to 85,000 clones, about 91% found once. About this clone itself: Its antigen remains unidentified.

This specimen was PBMCs, taken from a glioma patient whose treatment included an IDH1 peptide vaccine. The rearrangement uses TRBV5-1 and TRBJ2-2; D is possibly TRBD1 (6 bases). The receptor was isolated from a woman between 45 and 60 years old with glioma. The CDR3 here is CASSSQGPTGELFF. The CDR3, as DNA: TGCGCCAGCAGTTCGCAGGGGCCCACCGGGGAGCTGTTTTTT.